These T cell receptor beta chains were read from a single sample in a study of blood T cell repertoires in COVID-19. Generated by immunoSEQ multiplex PCR, the TCRdb table keeps only in-frame clones and is missing some. This sample has roughly 380,000 clones, with 85% found just once. Sequencing was carried out using peripheral blood. All receptors derive from a woman younger than 30 with acute or convalescent COVID-19. Each CDR3 is given without its conserved first and last residue. D genes are given only for firm matches.

>TRBV7-8|TRBD1
ASSSPGGITDTQY
>TRBV5-1|TRBD2
ASSLGPYSGGSADTQY
>TRBV7-2|-
ASSQAASNTGELF
>TRBV4-1|TRBD1
ASSQDGTGYTIQY
>TRBV19|-
ASSIDKGRNQPQH
>TRBV19|TRBD2
ASSMSTSGRFYEQY
>TRBV12-5|TRBD1
ASGWTGDMNTEAF
>TRBV28|-
ASSSLTIRNTEAF
>TRBV5-1|TRBD2
ASSLAAGRTGELF
>TRBV9|-
ASSFGAAADTQY
>TRBV9|TRBD2
ASSVAQGKASGGADTQY
>TRBV10-2|-
ASSDGGSDYEQY
>TRBV12-3/TRBV12-4|-
ASSLRRDQPQH
>TRBV25-1|-
ASSVQGFNGYT
>TRBV9|-
ASSVQTYNEQF
>TRBV7-2|TRBD2
ASSLGGAYGNIQY
>TRBV5-1|-
ASTTGDSYTSTDTQY
>TRBV28|-
ASSLSGVGGNTIY
>TRBV3-1/TRBV3-2|-
ASSQQGYGYT
>TRBV7-9|TRBD1
ASSSRQGRHQPQH
>TRBV21-1|-
ASPWDRDGNQPQH
>TRBV6-2/TRBV6-3|TRBD1
ASSYSTGGSPLH
>TRBV28|TRBD1
ASSSTGTGRNTIY
>TRBV5-1|TRBD2
ASSLMGTSGRGTDTQY
>TRBV2|TRBD1
ASSDLRQGAMEQY
>TRBV9|TRBD1
ASSRNPGQGYTQY
>TRBV19|-
ASSTDIFYEQY
>TRBV10-2|-
ASSERGSYGYT
>TRBV5-6|TRBD1
ASSLEDRDEQF
>TRBV2|TRBD1
ARRVTGGYEQY
>TRBV19|TRBD1
ASSGTGTGRYEQY
>TRBV4-1|-
ASSQLRENQPQH
>TRBV4-2|TRBD2
ASSRAGGELSYEQY
>TRBV20-1|TRBD1
SGDRAGEQF
>TRBV6-2/TRBV6-3|-
ASSYSLVGGIVETQY
>TRBV20-1|TRBD1
SAGQDSGYT
>TRBV7-3|TRBD1
ASSLHRGTGSGNEQF
>TRBV30|TRBD1
AWSHSDRDNTEAF
>TRBV28|-
ASGDDWNNSPLH
>TRBV27|-
ASSQDLDRTYEQY
>TRBV11-1|-
ASSLDRGTEAF
>TRBV21-1|-
ASSKDRGSNSPLH
>TRBV15|-
ATSRGRDLGYT
>TRBV21-1|-
ASSSGQGLNEQY
>TRBV9|-
ASSVVPSRAEAF
>TRBV9|-
ASSVDRGLNYGYT
>TRBV7-2|-
ASKRMSGVYSGANVLT
>TRBV4-1|-
ASSQGNSANQPQH
>TRBV30|-
AWSPTGYYGYT
>TRBV28|-
ASSSSGAEAF
>TRBV24-1|TRBD2
ATRDNPSGSSYNEQF
>TRBV6-2/TRBV6-3|-
ASSFRWGLSNTEAF
>TRBV9|-
ASSRGVGREQY
>TRBV19|-
ASSMGRTGEKLF
>TRBV2|TRBD1
ASSQRVGTGETQY
>TRBV11-1|-
ASSLDRDNEQY
>TRBV6-5|TRBD1
ASSGTANEKLF